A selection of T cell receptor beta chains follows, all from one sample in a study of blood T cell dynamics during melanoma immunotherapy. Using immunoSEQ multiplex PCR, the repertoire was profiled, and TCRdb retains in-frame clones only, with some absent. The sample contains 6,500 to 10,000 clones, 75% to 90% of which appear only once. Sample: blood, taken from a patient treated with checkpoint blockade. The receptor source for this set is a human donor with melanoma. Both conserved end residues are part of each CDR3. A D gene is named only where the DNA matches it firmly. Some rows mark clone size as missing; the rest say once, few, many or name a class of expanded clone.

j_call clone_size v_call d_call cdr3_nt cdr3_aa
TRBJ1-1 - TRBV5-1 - TGCGCCAGCAGCTTGGCGATAATTGGAAGGTCCTCTCGGGCTTTCTTT CASSLAIIGRSSRAFF
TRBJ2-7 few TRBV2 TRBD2 TGTGCCAGCAACCCTTGGGAGGGAGAGGAGTACTTC CASNPWEGEEYF
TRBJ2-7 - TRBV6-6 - TGTGCCAGCAGTTACCTGGGGATTTACGAGCAGTACTTC CASSYLGIYEQYF
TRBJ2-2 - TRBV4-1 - TGCGCCAGCAGCCAAGAGCCCGGGCAAGGCAGGGATCACACCGGGGAGCTGTTTTTT CASSQEPGQGRDHTGELFF
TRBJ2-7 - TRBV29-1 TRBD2 TGCAGCGTGGCGGGACTACCGAGCTCCTACGAGCAGTACTTC CSVAGLPSSYEQYF
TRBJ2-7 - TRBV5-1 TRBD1 TGCGCCAGCAGCCCGGACAGGGTGCACTTC CASSPDRVHF
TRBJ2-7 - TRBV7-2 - TGTGCCAGCAGCTTAAGGCAGTTGGGATTGCAGCAGTACTTC CASSLRQLGLQQYF
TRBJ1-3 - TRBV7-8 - TGTGCCAGCAGCTTCGGGGACGGTGGCTCTGGAAACACCATATATTTT CASSFGDGGSGNTIYF
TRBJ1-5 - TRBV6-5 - TGTGCCAGCAGGCCTTTAGGGATCGGCAATCAGCCCCAGCATTTT CASRPLGIGNQPQHF
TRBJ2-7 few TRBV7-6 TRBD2 TGTGCCAGCAGCTTGTCACCCGTCCAGGGGTCGGCTAGCGGGATGTCCCGGCAGTACTTC CASSLSPVQGSASGMSRQYF
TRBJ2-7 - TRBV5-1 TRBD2 TGCGCCAGCACAGAGGCCAGCGGGAGTTACGAGCAGTACTTC CASTEASGSYEQYF
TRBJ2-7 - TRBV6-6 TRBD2 TGTGCCAGCAGTTATAAGGCGGGAGGGCCCTACGAGCAGTACTTC CASSYKAGGPYEQYF
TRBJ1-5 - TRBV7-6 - TGTGCCAGCAGCTTAGTAGGGGGGGGCGAGCAGCCCCAGCATTTT CASSLVGGGEQPQHF
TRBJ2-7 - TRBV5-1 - TGCGCCAGCAGCTTGAGTGGTATCCACGAGCAGTACTTC CASSLSGIHEQYF
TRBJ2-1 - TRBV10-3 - TGTGCCATCAGTGAGTCGGTCCAGCATGAGCAGTTCTTC CAISESVQHEQFF
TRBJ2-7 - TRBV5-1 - TGCGCCAGCAGCTTTCTCACGGGGAACTACGAGCAGTACTTC CASSFLTGNYEQYF
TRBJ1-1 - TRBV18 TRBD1 TGTGCCAGCTCATTCCTGGACAGGGTCACTGAAGCTTTCTTT CASSFLDRVTEAFF
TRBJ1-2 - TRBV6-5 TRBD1 TGTGCCAGCAGTTTTCGACAGGGGGCGCGCTATGGCTACACCTTC CASSFRQGARYGYTF
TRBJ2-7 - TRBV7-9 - TGTGCCAGCCGGGCAGGGGATAGCCACGAGCAGTACTTC CASRAGDSHEQYF
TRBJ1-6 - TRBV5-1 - TGCGCCAGCAGCTTGGGCCGGGGTCAGGATAATTCACCCCTCCACTTT CASSLGRGQDNSPLHF
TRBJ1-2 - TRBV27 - TGTGCCAGCAGTTTAGGGGAGGACTATGGCTACACCTTC CASSLGEDYGYTF
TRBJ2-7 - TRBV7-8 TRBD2 TGTGCCAGCAGCTCTACTAGCGGGCTATCCACCGAGCAGTACTTC CASSSTSGLSTEQYF
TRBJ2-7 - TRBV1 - TGCACCAGCAGCAGGGTCCACGAGCAGTACTTC CTSSRVHEQYF
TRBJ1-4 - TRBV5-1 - TGCGCCAGCAAGGGGGAAGCAACTAATGAAAAACTGTTTTTT CASKGEATNEKLFF
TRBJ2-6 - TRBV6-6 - TGTGCCAGCAGTTCCTCCGGCTCTGGGGCCAACGTCCTGACTTTC CASSSSGSGANVLTF
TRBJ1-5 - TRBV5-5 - TGTGCCAGCAGCTTAGGACAGTATCAGCCCCAGCATTTT CASSLGQYQPQHF
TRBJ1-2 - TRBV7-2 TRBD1 TGTGCCAGCAGCAGGACAGGGTTAGGAGGCTACACCTTC CASSRTGLGGYTF
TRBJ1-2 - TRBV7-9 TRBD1 TGTGCCAGCAGCTACGGGACAGGGGATGGCTACACCTTC CASSYGTGDGYTF
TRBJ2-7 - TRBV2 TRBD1 TGTGCCAGCAGTGAAATGGGACAGACCTACTACGAGCAGTACTTC CASSEMGQTYYEQYF
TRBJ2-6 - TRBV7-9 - TGTGCCAGCAGCTTAGCGGTGAGAGGGGGCTCTGGGGCCAACGTCCTGACTTTC CASSLAVRGGSGANVLTF
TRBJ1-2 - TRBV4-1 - TGCGCCAGCAGCCAATCACAGGGAAGGGAGAACTATGGCTACACCTTC CASSQSQGRENYGYTF
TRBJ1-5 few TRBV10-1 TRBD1 TGCGCCAGCAGTGGTTATCCGGCAGGGGGCTGGGAGGGCAATCAGCCCCAGCATTTT CASSGYPAGGWEGNQPQHF
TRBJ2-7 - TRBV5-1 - TGCGCCAGCGGACCCCTACCACAGGAGGTATCCTACGAGCAGTACTTC CASGPLPQEVSYEQYF
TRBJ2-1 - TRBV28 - TGTGCCAGCCACCTGGGACGGACGGGACCACACAATGAGCAGTTCTTC CASHLGRTGPHNEQFF
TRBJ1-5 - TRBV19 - TGTGCCAGTAGTCCCTGGGAGGGCATTAGTAGAAATCAGCCCCAGCATTTT CASSPWEGISRNQPQHF
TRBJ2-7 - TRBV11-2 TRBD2 TGTGCCAGCAGCCCGGGACTAGCGGGAGTATCCGAGCAGTACTTC CASSPGLAGVSEQYF
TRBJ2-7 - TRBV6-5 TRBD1 TGTGCCAGCAGTTACTCCTGGGACAGAACCTACGAGCAGTACTTC CASSYSWDRTYEQYF
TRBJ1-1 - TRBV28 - TGTGCCAGCACCGTAGGGGTCTTCTCGGCTTTCTTT CASTVGVFSAFF
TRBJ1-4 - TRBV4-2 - TGTGCCAGCAGCCAGGAAGCGGGGCCGGCGGGAGAAAAACTGTTTTTT CASSQEAGPAGEKLFF
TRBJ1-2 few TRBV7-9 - TGTGCCAGCAGCGCAGCGTATGGCTACACCTTC CASSAAYGYTF
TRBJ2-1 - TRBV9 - TGTGCCAGCAGCGTAGAGGAGGGCGCCTACAATGAGCAGTTCTTC CASSVEEGAYNEQFF
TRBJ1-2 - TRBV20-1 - TGCAGTGCTGGAGCTAACTATGGCTACACCTTC CSAGANYGYTF
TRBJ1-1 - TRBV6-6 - TGTGCCAGCAGTTACTCGAGGTTGATGAACACTGAAGCTTTCTTT CASSYSRLMNTEAFF
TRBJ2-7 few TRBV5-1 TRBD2 TGCGCCAGCAGCTTGGCAGCGGGAGCTTATGAGCAGTACTTC CASSLAAGAYEQYF
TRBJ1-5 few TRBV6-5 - TGTGCCAGCAGTTACCGGGGCAATCAGCCCCAGCATTTT CASSYRGNQPQHF
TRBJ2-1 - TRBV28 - TGTGCCAGCAGGGAAGGCCTCGCCGGGGATGAGCAGTTCTTC CASREGLAGDEQFF
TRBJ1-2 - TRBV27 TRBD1 TGTGCCAGCAGTCCCCTCCCGGGACAGGGACACTATGGCTACACCTTC CASSPLPGQGHYGYTF
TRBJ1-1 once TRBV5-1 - TGCGCCAGCAGCTTGGATCTCCGCACTGAAGCTTTCTTT CASSLDLRTEAFF
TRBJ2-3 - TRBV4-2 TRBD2 TGTGCCAGCAGCCAAGGCGAGGCTAGCGGGAGTTTGAGGACAGATACGCAGTATTTT CASSQGEASGSLRTDTQYF
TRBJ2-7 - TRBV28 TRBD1 TGTGCCAGCAGTTTCCCCGGGACAGTAGCCTACGAGCAGTACTTC CASSFPGTVAYEQYF
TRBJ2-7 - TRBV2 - TGTGCCAGCAGTGGACAGAGCTCCTACGAGCAGTACTTC CASSGQSSYEQYF
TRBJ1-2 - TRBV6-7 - TGTGCCAGCAGTTCGGGGGGGGATGGCTACACCTTC CASSSGGDGYTF
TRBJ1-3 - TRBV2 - TGTGCCAGCAGTGAAGAAGACAGGCCCCCTTTGAGGAACACCATATATTTT CASSEEDRPPLRNTIYF
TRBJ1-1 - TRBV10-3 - TGTGCCATCAGTGGGGGGGCTAACACTGAAGCTTTCTTT CAISGGANTEAFF
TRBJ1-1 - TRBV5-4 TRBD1 TGTGCCAGCAGCTTGCCGGGGGACAGGTTGAACACTGAAGCTTTCTTT CASSLPGDRLNTEAFF